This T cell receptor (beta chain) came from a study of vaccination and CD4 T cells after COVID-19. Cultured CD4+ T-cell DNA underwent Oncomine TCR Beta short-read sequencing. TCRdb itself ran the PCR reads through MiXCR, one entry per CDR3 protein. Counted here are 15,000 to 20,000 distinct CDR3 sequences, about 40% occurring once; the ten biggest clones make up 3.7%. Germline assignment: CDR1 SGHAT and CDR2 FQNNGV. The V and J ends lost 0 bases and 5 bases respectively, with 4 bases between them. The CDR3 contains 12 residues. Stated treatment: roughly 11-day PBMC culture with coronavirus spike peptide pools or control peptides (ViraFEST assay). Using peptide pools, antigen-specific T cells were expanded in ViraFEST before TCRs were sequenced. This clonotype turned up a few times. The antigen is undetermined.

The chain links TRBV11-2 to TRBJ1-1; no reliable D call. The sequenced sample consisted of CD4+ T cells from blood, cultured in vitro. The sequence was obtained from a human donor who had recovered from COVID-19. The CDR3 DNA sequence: TGTGCCAGCAGCTTAGATCTTACTGAAGCTTTCTTT. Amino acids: CASSLDLTEAFF.